Included here is one T cell receptor beta chain sequence, with context. This clonotype has ten or more counts. Its antigen remains unidentified. Qualities for individual bases were not recorded, and no much larger clone is one base off. The CDR3 goes from the cysteine to the phenylalanine over 15 residues. This entry keeps only the CDR3 DNA: 45 bases, framed from base 1. Trimming removed 8 bases from V and 0 bases from J, leaving 14 bases between the germline ends. All donors were healthy Caucasians. Three pairs of female monozygotic twins, all aged roughly 18 to 29 years, were included in the twin cohort. Positive isolation kits from Invitrogen were used to isolate the CD4+ and CD8+ T cell populations. Library prep was done by 5' RACE. This sample was sequenced with an Illumina HiSeq 2000. Template switching added a universal primer binding site, and the final cDNA carried a unique molecular identifier that allowed TCR cDNA molecules to be counted accurately. First-strand cDNA for TCR alpha and beta chains was synthesized from specific primers in the conserved constant-segment region. To control for contamination, each cDNA library was double barcoded with a SMART-Mk sample barcode plus Illumina barcodes. TruSeq adapter sequences and Illumina sample barcodes were added in two successive PCR steps. Sequencing of the TCR alpha and beta cDNA libraries was done on the Illumina HiSeq platform using custom primers. Per the authors' processing: MiGEC processed the raw reads to extract unique molecular identifiers, while MiXCR was used to determine the CDR3 positions. Recombination models were inferred per individual with the repgenHMM and IGoR tools using an EM algorithm. Shared clonotype analysis was performed with the tcR package in R, normalizing sharing by the product of cloneset sizes. Out-of-frame nonproductive sequences were analyzed to study raw recombination free of thymic and clonal selection effects. Through fastp at Q25 and MiXCR, TCRdb rebuilt clones from the public reads, retaining in-frame beta chains. Entries are consolidated by CDR3 protein sequence, retaining the most common genes and DNA. None of the V and J calls come from the authors' own analysis; TCRdb made them. This sample comprises approximately 230,000 distinct CDR3 sequences, 6.5% of them detected only once. Less than 15% of the sample is held by the ten biggest clonotypes.

This sample was included in a study of identical twins (TCRdb year 2016). With respect to the entire study: The study deep-sequenced TCR alpha and beta repertoires from monozygotic twins, unrelated adults of various ages and cord blood to test whether fetal clonotypes persist. To rule out contamination, the twin experiments were replicated at different times with different library preparation protocols.

Beyond this particular receptor, the publication reports: In monozygotic twins, out-of-frame TCR alpha sharing was systematically underestimated by recombination models, although the models agreed with sharing between unrelated individuals. In beta out-of-frame sequences, excess twin sharing was weaker, because having fewer shared sequences lowered the signal-to-noise ratio. Conclusions relied on cross-sectional statistical analysis, since the same donors could not be followed over many years. Out-of-frame TCR alpha sequences shared between twins showed an excess of low generation-probability sequences compared with coincidental sharing between unrelated individuals. Fewer insertions were carried by abundant cord blood beta clonotypes, a similar but weaker trend appeared in young adult naive repertoires, and no such trend appeared in memory repertoires. Invariant T cells such as MAIT and iNKT could partly confound zero-insertion analyses, though diverse VJ usage argued against this for most clonotypes.

These data were likewise used in another study, on T cells expressing NK-cell markers. The second investigation adds: In sorted CD3+CD56+NKG2C+, CD3+CD56+NKG2C- and CD3+CD56-NKG2C+ T-cell subsets from 8 or 9 donors, TCR beta-chain repertoires were profiled. Among the eight sequenced donors, only one was HCMV-seronegative, while the other seven were HCMV-seropositive. In several experiments an anti-gammadeltaTCR antibody was added to restrict sorting to alphabetaTCR-expressing T cells. In roughly six donors, the dominant CD3+CD56+NKG2C+ clonotypes were among the top 10 CD8+ clonotypes and accounted for roughly 1.0-8% of CD8+ T cells. Those dominant clonotypes were again the most abundant among CD3+CD56-NKG2C+ cells in a few donors, at roughly 25-60.1%. Whether the expanded NKG2C-expressing T cell clones were specific for HCMV antigens remained unclear. The study sequenced eight donors, all healthy volunteers chosen at random: three men and five women. A commercial ELISA kit detecting HCMV-specific IgG in serum was used to determine HCMV serostatus. MIGEC was used to demultiplex reads and group the reads by UMI, and MiTCR was used to assemble and quantify clonotypes. To remove erroneous sequences, TCR cDNA sequences were retained only when supported by two or more reads. The tcR package was used for downstream repertoire analysis, and clonotypes were matched between fractions using CDR3 nucleotide sequence together with V segment. VDJmatch was used to annotate antigen specificity against VDJdb, with one amino acid substitution in CDR3 allowed.

The sample consisted of CD8+ T cells sorted from blood. This TCR was recovered from a young woman in good health. Recombination linked TRBV12-3 or TRBV12-4 to TRBJ2-1, with the D call perhaps TRBD1 or TRBD2, each one matching 5 bases. The CDR3 protein is CASDGTESSYNEQFF. The sequenced DNA is TGTGCCAGCGATGGGACGGAAAGCTCCTACAATGAGCAGTTCTTC.